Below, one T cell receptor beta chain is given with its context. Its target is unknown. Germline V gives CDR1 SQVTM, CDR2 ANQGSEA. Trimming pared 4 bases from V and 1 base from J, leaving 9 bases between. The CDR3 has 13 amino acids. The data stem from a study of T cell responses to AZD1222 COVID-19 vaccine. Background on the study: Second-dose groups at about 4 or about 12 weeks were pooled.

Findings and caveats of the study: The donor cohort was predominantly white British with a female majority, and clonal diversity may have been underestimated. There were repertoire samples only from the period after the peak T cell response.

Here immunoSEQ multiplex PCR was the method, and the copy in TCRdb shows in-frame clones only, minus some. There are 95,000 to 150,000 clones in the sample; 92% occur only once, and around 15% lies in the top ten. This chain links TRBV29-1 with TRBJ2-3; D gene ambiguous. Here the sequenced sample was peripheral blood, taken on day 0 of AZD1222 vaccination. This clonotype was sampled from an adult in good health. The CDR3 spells CSVVGVGTDTQYF. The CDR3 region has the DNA TGCAGCGTTGTTGGGGTGGGCACAGATACGCAGTATTTT.